The subject of this entry is one T cell receptor beta chain. Its target is unknown. The data were taken from a study of vaccination effects on CD4 cells after COVID-19. Points from the study as a whole: Marked clonal contraction of both clone types appeared late after vaccination. A shortage of convalescent patients and an absence of early post-infection timepoints characterized the study.

Measured with immunoSEQ multiplex PCR; TCRdb has only the in-frame clones, and not every one. This table holds roughly 65,000 clones, roughly 76% found once. Per the germline V gene, CDR1 is SGHTA and CDR2 is FQGNSA. V lost 4 bases and J 5 bases, leaving 17 bases between the germline ends. The CDR3 is 15 residues long. Ahead of sequencing, the ViraFEST assay grew antigen-specific CD4+ T cells using viral peptide pools. Investigators separated out CD4+ T cells once around 11 days of culture had passed. Having tested negative for nucleocapsid antibodies, the vaccine recipients showed no prior SARS-CoV-2 infection. IL-2 medium supplanted half the medium on days 3 and 7.

This receptor was taken from a human donor who received a COVID-19 vaccine. The sample was CD4+ T cells from PBMCs cultured with HCoV-NL63 spike peptides, taken before COVID-19 vaccination. The gene calls are TRBV7-2 and TRBJ1-2; the D is unclear. The DNA for the CDR3 is TGTGCCAGCAGCTCGGGCCTCCGGATGGGGTATGGCTACACCTTC. It encodes CASSSGLRMGYGYTF.